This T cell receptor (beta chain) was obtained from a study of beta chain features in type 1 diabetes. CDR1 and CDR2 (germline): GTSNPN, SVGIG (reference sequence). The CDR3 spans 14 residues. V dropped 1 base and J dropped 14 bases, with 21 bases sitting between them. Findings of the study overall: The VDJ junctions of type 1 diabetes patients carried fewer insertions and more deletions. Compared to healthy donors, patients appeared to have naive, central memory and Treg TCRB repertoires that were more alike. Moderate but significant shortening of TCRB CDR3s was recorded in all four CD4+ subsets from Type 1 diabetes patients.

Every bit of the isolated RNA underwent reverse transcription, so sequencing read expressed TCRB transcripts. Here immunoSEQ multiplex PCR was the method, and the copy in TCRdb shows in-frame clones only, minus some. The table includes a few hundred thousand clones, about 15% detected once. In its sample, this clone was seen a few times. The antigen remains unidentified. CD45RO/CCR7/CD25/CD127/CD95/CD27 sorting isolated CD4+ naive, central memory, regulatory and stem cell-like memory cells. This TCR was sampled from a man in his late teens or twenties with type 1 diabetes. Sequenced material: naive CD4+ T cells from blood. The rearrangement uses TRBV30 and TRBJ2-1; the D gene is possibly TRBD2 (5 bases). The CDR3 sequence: CAWSGHQGGERKFF. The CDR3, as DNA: TGTGCCTGGAGTGGGCACCAAGGAGGAGAGAGGAAGTTCTTC. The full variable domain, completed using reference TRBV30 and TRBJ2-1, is SQTIHQWPATLVQPVGSPLSLECTVEGTSNPNLYWYRQAAGRGLQLLFYSVGIGQISSEVPQNLSASRPQDRQFILSSKKLLLSDSGFYLCAWSGHQGGERKFFGPGTRLTVL.